The T cell receptor beta chain under discussion was sequenced for a study of vaccination and CD4 T cells after COVID-19. Cultured CD4+ T-cell DNA underwent Oncomine TCR Beta short-read sequencing. MiXCR was run by TCRdb on the PCR reads, yielding one entry per CDR3 protein. Of 14,000 or so distinct CDR3 sequences listed, about 30% are singletons. Regarding treatment: roughly 10-day PBMC culture with coronavirus spike peptide pools or control peptides (ViraFEST assay). This clonotype was picked up a small number of times. No antigen is known for it. This TCR derives from a human donor with COVID-19. Sequencing was carried out using cultured CD4+ T cells from blood.

The DNA of the CDR3 is TGTGCCAGCAGCCGGCTGACGGTTACCGGGGAGCTGTTTTTT. It is translated as CASSRLTVTGELFF. The V call is TRBV21-1, the J call TRBJ2-2. TRBV21-1 is marked as a pseudogene. The CDR3 spans 14 residues.